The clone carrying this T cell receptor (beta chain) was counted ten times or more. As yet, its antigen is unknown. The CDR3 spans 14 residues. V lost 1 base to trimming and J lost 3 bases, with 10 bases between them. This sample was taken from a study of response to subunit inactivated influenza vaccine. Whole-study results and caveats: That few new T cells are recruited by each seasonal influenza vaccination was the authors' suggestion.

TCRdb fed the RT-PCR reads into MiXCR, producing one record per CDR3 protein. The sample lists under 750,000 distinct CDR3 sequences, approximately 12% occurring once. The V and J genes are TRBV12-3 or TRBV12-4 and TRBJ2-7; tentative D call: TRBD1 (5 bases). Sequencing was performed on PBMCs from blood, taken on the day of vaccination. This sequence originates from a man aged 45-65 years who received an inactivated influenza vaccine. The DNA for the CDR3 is TGTGCCAGCAGTTTAGGCAGGGCCCACTACGAGCAGTACTTC. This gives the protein CASSLGRAHYEQYF.